The clone carrying this T cell receptor (beta chain) has just a few counts. Its antigen is unknown. This entry belongs to a study of T-cell memory formation after mild COVID-19. On the study more broadly: For the most part, TCR clusters were specific to one donor. Overall study results and limits: Of the contracting clones, CD4+ ones lay mainly in CM and EM, and CD8+ ones in EMRA. Clones contracting over day 15 to 85 were CD4/CD8 balanced, with later expanders leaning CD4+.

5'RACE primed from the constant segment yielded TCR alpha and TCR beta cDNA libraries bearing sample barcodes and UMIs. TCRdb re-derived calls from the 5' RACE reads in MiXCR, one entry per CDR3 protein. The top ten clones hold about 21% of a sample with 340,000 or so distinct CDR3 sequences, 10% to 15% of them seen once. Germline V gene sequence: CDR1 MGHRA, CDR2 YSYEKL. The ends lost 2 bases at V and 6 bases at J; junction bases unmatched: 15. The CDR3 runs to 17 residues. The sample consisted of PBMCs or a T cell subset sorted from them (not recorded which). The TCR originated in a man between 18 and 29 years old who had mild COVID-19 (a few samples of this study predate the infection). Cell type and time point are not known. V gene TRBV4-1 combines with J gene TRBJ2-7, with 8 bases fitting TRBD1. DNA of the CDR3: TGCGCCAGCAGCCAATTAGGGCAAGGACAGGGAGGAGGCGAGCAGTACTTC. It specifies CASSQLGQGQGGGEQYF.